The 29 T cell receptor beta chains below all came from one sample that was sequenced in a study of identical twins listed by TCRdb under 2016. The library was produced with 5' RACE. TCRdb shows the sequencer as Illumina HiSeq 2000. Using fastp at Q25 and MiXCR, TCRdb reprocessed the public reads and kept productive beta chains. Each entry is one CDR3 protein sequence, shown with its most common DNA and genes. The sample has roughly 260,000 distinct CDR3 sequences on record, 11% to 15% of them singletons. Clones ranked in the top ten supply approximately 10% of the sample. Sequencing input: memory (CD45RO+) T cells sorted from blood. The cell subset or site label of this sample denotes: CD45RO+ enriched T cells. Every receptor here comes from a woman between 18 and 30 years old in good health.

This clonotype has more than one count but fewer than ten. This chain uses TRBV20-1 with TRBJ2-5; 7 bases map to TRBD1. In germline, CDR1 is DFQATT, CDR2 SNEGSKA (reference sequence). V dropped 4 bases and J dropped 1; count of bases not matched to a gene: 6. The CDR3 runs to 14 residues. CDR3 nucleotide sequence: TGCAGTGCTATAAGGACAGGACTCCAAGAGACCCAGTACTTC. Its protein product is CSAIRTGLQETQYF.

The chain uses TRBV7-9 and TRBJ2-7, with 8 bases that match TRBD2. The CDR3 is 15 residues long. Germline CDR1 and CDR2: SEHNR and FQNEAQ (reference sequence). Trimming cost V 5 bases and J 4 bases; bases outside gene matches: 10. CDR3 sequence: CASSPHSGGAYEQYF. In DNA, the CDR3 is TGTGCCAGCAGCCCCCATTCCGGGGGGGCTTACGAGCAGTACTTC.

The chain carries TRBV19 and TRBJ2-5; no clear D gene. CDR1 and CDR2 (germline): LNHDA, SQIVND (reference sequence). This CDR3 region has 14 residues. Trimming removed 6 bases at V and 5 bases at J, with 16 bases between. As DNA, the CDR3 is TGTGCCAGTAGGCGGAGTCTTGGCTGGGAGACCCAGTACTTC. Amino acid sequence: CASRRSLGWETQYF.

The chain is built from TRBV27 and TRBJ1-2, with a tentative D call TRBD1 (6 bases). This CDR3 comprises 14 residues. The germline V and J ends were trimmed by 1 base and 7 bases, with 13 bases remaining between them. Germline V CDR1 and CDR2: MNHEY, SMNVEV (reference sequence). Here the CDR3 reads CASSLFSGAGGYTF. CDR3 sequence (DNA): TGTGCCAGCAGTTTATTCTCAGGGGCCGGTGGCTACACCTTC.

The chain employs TRBV21-1 and TRBJ2-5; the table names TRBD2, a call not compared with the DNA. TRBV21-1 is designated a pseudogene. The CDR3 has 15 amino acids. Here the CDR3 reads CASSKERRGQETQYF. The CDR3 nucleotides are TGTGCCAGCAGCAAAGAGAGGCGGGGACAAGAGACCCAGTACTTC.

This clonotype was seen once. The gene calls are TRBV7-8 and TRBJ1-1; 7 bases align to TRBD1. Losses at the gene ends were 3 bases for V and 7 bases for J; bases not matched to a gene: 5. This CDR3 comprises 13 residues. The V gene's germline CDR1 is SGHVS and CDR2 FQNEAQ. CDR3 loop: CASSLGQFLEAFF. CDR3 in DNA: TGTGCCAGCAGCTTGGGACAGTTCCTTGAAGCTTTCTTT.

In its sample, this clonotype was seen a few times. This chain joins TRBV10-3 and TRBJ2-7; TRBD1 matches at 8 bases. CDR3 length: 12 amino acids. Unmatched junction bases numbered 2, after V lost 4 bases and J lost 6 bases. From germline, CDR1 is ENHRY and CDR2 SYGVKD. The chain's CDR3 is CAISATGGEQYF. The CDR3 DNA is TGTGCCATCAGTGCTACAGGGGGCGAGCAGTACTTC.

The rearrangement uses TRBV6-1 and TRBJ2-3; D is possibly TRBD1 (6 bases). Germline CDR1 is MNHNS and CDR2 is SASEGT. V lost 2 bases and J 3 bases, leaving 9 bases between the germline ends. The CDR3 has 14 amino acids. In DNA form, the CDR3 reads TGTGCCAGCAGTGAACATGGGACAACAGATACGCAGTATTTT. Its protein is CASSEHGTTDTQYF.

This chain links TRBV10-2 with TRBJ1-5; D is ambiguous. Trimming cost V 4 bases and J 10 bases, with 14 bases left between them. The CDR3 has 13 amino acids. Germline V gene sequence: CDR1 WSHSY, CDR2 SAAADI. CDR3 amino acids: CASSVTVNDPQHF. The CDR3 nucleotides read TGCGCCAGCAGTGTTACGGTCAATGACCCCCAGCATTTT.

The V call is TRBV21-1, the J call TRBJ2-1; TRBD2 is the table's D call and was not checked against the DNA. TRBV21-1 is deemed a pseudogene. The CDR3 has 19 residues. CDR3 nucleotides: TGTGCCAGCAGACGAAAGGAACTAGCGGGGGGAGAGGTCGCGAATGAGCAGTTCTTC. This gives the protein CASRRKELAGGEVANEQFF.

This sequence joins TRBV4-1 and TRBJ1-5; tentative D call: TRBD1 (5 bases). CDR3 length equals 17 residues. Germline loops: CDR1 MGHRA, CDR2 YSYEKL. V was cut by 4 bases and J by 2 bases, with 18 bases left in between. The CDR3 nucleotides read TGCGCCAGCAGCCCCGGGACCGCTCTATGGGGCAATCAGCCCCAGCATTTT. This encodes CASSPGTALWGNQPQHF.

This clonotype was seen repeatedly, ten times or more. In DNA form, the CDR3 reads TGTGCCAGCAGCCCCCTACGGGGAGCCCAGCATTTT. Translation gives CASSPLRGAQHF. The V gene is TRBV12-3 or TRBV12-4, the J gene TRBJ1-5; the D is unclear. Trimming removed 6 bases from V and 11 bases from J, with 14 bases in between. This CDR3 region has 12 residues.

The sample holds many counts of this clonotype. The genes are TRBV18 and TRBJ1-1; D is ambiguous. This CDR3 is built from 12 residues. Trimming cost V 5 bases and J 5 bases, with 9 bases left between them. Germline CDR1 is KGHSH and CDR2 is LQKENI. In DNA form, the CDR3 reads TGTGCCAGCTCAAAAGGATATACTGAAGCTTTCTTT. This encodes CASSKGYTEAFF. Full variable domain (rest looked up from reference TRBV18 and TRBJ1-1): NAGVMQNPRHLVRRRGQEARLRCSPMKGHSHVYWYRQLPEEGLKFMVYLQKENIIDESGMPKERFSAEFPKEGPSILRIQQVVRGDSAAYFCASSKGYTEAFFGQGTRLTVV.

This clonotype was observed a few times. The chain joins TRBV18 to TRBJ1-2, with D maybe TRBD1 (5 bases). Per the germline V gene, CDR1 is KGHSH and CDR2 is LQKENI. V was clipped by 4 bases and J by 2 bases, with 17 bases between them. CDR3 length: 16 amino acids. CDR3 amino acids: CASSQGKGFMNYGYTF. CDR3 nucleotides: TGTGCCAGCTCACAGGGGAAGGGATTCATGAACTATGGCTACACCTTC.

This clonotype was seen many times. The V gene is TRBV4-2, the J gene TRBJ2-7; tentatively, D is TRBD1 or TRBD2 (5 bases each). The length of the CDR3 is 17 residues. The germline gives CDR1 LGHNA, CDR2 YNFKEQ. Trimming pared 0 bases from V and 2 bases from J, leaving 17 bases between. CDR3 DNA: TGTGCCAGCAGCCAAGATTTGGGGACCGGCCGTACCTACGAGCAGTACTTC. This translates into CASSQDLGTGRTYEQYF.

This clonotype was seen a handful of times. The chain recombines TRBV18 with TRBJ2-2; 14 nucleotides agree with TRBD2. CDR1 and CDR2 from the germline V gene are KGHSH and LQKENI. V was pared by 3 bases and J by 7 bases, with 1 base of the junction left unmatched. The CDR3 runs 15 residues. The CDR3 here is CASSPGLAGVGELFF. CDR3 DNA sequence: TGTGCCAGCTCACCGGGACTAGCGGGAGTCGGGGAGCTGTTTTTT.

This chain links TRBV28 with TRBJ1-1; 9 bases are shared with TRBD1. In germline, CDR1 is MDHEN, CDR2 SYDVKM. The CDR3 sequence is 15 residues long. Losses at the gene ends were 4 bases for V and 1 base for J; bases not matched to a gene: 4. CDR3 protein: CASSSLGQGNTEAFF. As DNA, the CDR3 is TGTGCCAGCAGTTCACTGGGACAGGGGAACACTGAAGCTTTCTTT. Together with reference TRBV28 and TRBJ1-1, the CDR3 gives the full variable domain: DVKVTQSSRYLVKRTGEKVFLECVQDMDHENMFWYRQDPGLGLRLIYFSYDVKMKEKGDIPEGYSVSREKKERFSLILESASTNQTSMYLCASSSLGQGNTEAFFGQGTRLTVV.

The chain employs TRBV4-2 and TRBJ2-1; the D call may be TRBD1 or TRBD2 (5 bases each). V was trimmed by 0 bases and J by 0 bases, leaving 15 bases between them. Germline CDR1 reads LGHNA; CDR2 reads YNFKEQ. There are 18 residues in the CDR3. The CDR3 bases are TGTGCCAGCAGCCAAGATCAGGGAGACTGGAGCTCCTACAATGAGCAGTTCTTC. Its translation is CASSQDQGDWSSYNEQFF.

This clonotype appeared many times. The chain combines TRBV12-3 or TRBV12-4 with TRBJ2-7; no reliable D call. The CDR3 has 11 amino acids. V shed 4 bases and J shed 2 bases, with 3 bases lying between them. The CDR3 sequence is CASSSPYEQYF. CDR3 nucleotide sequence: TGTGCCAGCAGTTCCCCCTACGAGCAGTACTTC.

This clonotype was observed many times. CDR3 nucleotides: TGTGCCAGCAGCGTAAGGGGGACTAGCCTTGATGAGCAGTTCTTC. It encodes CASSVRGTSLDEQFF. This chain joins TRBV9 and TRBJ2-1; 9 positions match TRBD2. Germline V gene lookup returns CDR1 SGDLS and CDR2 YYNGEE. The CDR3 covers 15 residues. The junction had 7 bases not matched to a gene; V was cut back by 1 base and J by 8 bases.

This clonotype came up a few times. The V gene is TRBV5-1, the J gene TRBJ1-1; D ambiguous. The germline gives CDR1 SGHRS, CDR2 YFSETQ. V lost 2 bases and J lost 0, with 11 bases in between. This CDR3 contains 15 residues. The CDR3 coding sequence is TGCGCCAGCAGCTTAGGGCACCTCATGAACACTGAAGCTTTCTTT. Its protein is CASSLGHLMNTEAFF. The full variable domain, its missing parts supplied by reference TRBV5-1 and TRBJ1-1, is KAGVTQTPRYLIKTRGQQVTLSCSPISGHRSVSWYQQTPGQGLQFLFEYFSETQRNKGNFPGRFSGRQFSNSRSEMNVSTLELGDSALYLCASSLGHLMNTEAFFGQGTRLTVV.

The genes are TRBV20-1 and TRBJ2-1; no reliable D call. Trimming removed 6 bases from V and 4 bases from J, with 7 bases in between. The CDR3 totals 11 residues. The germline CDR1 and CDR2 sequences are DFQATT and SNEGSKA (reference sequence). The CDR3 DNA is TGCAGTGCCGAACCGTACAATGAGCAGTTCTTC. It translates to CSAEPYNEQFF.

The chain couples TRBV12-3 or TRBV12-4 to TRBJ1-1, with unresolved D. V was cut by 4 bases and J by 1 base, with 4 bases left in between. The CDR3 length is 12 residues. CDR3 in DNA: TGTGCCAGCAGTTACGCGAACACTGAAGCTTTCTTT. Translated, it gives CASSYANTEAFF.

There are a few counts of this clonotype. V usage is TRBV5-1 and J usage is TRBJ2-7; perhaps TRBD2 as D (5 bases). The CDR3 extends over 14 amino acids. V lost 1 base, J lost 6 bases, and 14 bases lay in between. Germline V gives CDR1 SGHRS, CDR2 YFSETQ. The CDR3 sequence: CASSLMFGDREQYF. CDR3 bases: TGCGCCAGCAGCTTGATGTTCGGGGATCGCGAGCAGTACTTC.

There are a few counts of this clonotype. The chain joins TRBV12-3 or TRBV12-4 to TRBJ2-3; possible D gene TRBD1, 6 bases. Trimming cost V 5 bases and J 4 bases, with 16 bases left between them. CDR3 length: 15 residues. CDR3 amino acids: CASSPYHRVPDTQYF. CDR3 DNA sequence: TGTGCCAGCAGTCCTTATCACAGGGTCCCAGATACGCAGTATTTT.

The chain joins TRBV25-1 to TRBJ1-2; 7 nucleotides align to TRBD1. From germline, CDR1 is MGHDK and CDR2 SYGVNS. With V trimmed by 1 base and J by 5 bases, 4 bases remained unmatched. The CDR3 totals 14 residues. This CDR3 reads CASSESRGRYGYTF. The DNA for the CDR3 is TGTGCCAGCAGTGAATCCAGGGGGAGGTATGGCTACACCTTC.

The chain recombines TRBV3-1 with TRBJ2-1; 9 positions match TRBD2. CDR1 and CDR2 from the germline V gene are LGHDT and YNNKEL (reference sequence). The J segment lost 6 bases and the V segment lost 3 bases, leaving 9 bases of the junction unmatched. This CDR3 has 16 amino acids. In DNA form, the CDR3 reads TGTGCCAGCAGCCAGGTAGCGGGAGTGGGCCCCAATGAGCAGTTCTTC. Protein product: CASSQVAGVGPNEQFF.

This chain joins TRBV6-1 and TRBJ2-7; 7 bases match TRBD1. With 6 bases clipped from V and 6 bases from J, the junction kept 14 bases outside the gene matches. This CDR3 region has 15 residues. The germline V gene encodes CDR1 MNHNS and CDR2 SASEGT. CDR3 loop: CASSQQRTGDSEQYF. The CDR3 DNA sequence: TGTGCCAGCAGCCAACAACGGACAGGCGACAGCGAGCAGTACTTC.

This clonotype was observed many times. The chain uses TRBV27 and TRBJ2-2; D may be TRBD1 (6 bases). Germline CDR1 is MNHEY and CDR2 is SMNVEV (reference sequence). The CDR3 is 17 amino acids. V lost 1 base and J 6 bases, leaving 18 bases between the germline ends. CDR3 DNA: TGTGCCAGCAGTTTATTTGTTGGTGGCAGGGGATCCGGGGAGCTGTTTTTT. It yields the protein CASSLFVGGRGSGELFF.